The next 5 T cell receptor delta chains were all read from a single sample in a study of gamma-delta T cells after stem cell transplantation. TCRdb re-called clones from the RT-PCR reads via CATT. Here the sample spans around 13,000 delta-chain clones, roughly 29% being singletons. The material sequenced was gamma-delta T cells. Every receptor here comes from a human donor. It is not recorded whose cells these are; they may come from a transplant donor.

The chain uses TRDV2 and TRDJ3, with TRDD3 matching 13 bases. CDR3 length: 20 residues. V lost 3 bases and J lost 2; bases outside the gene matches: 9. Germline lookup yields CDR1 GEAIGNYY and CDR2 EKD. CDR3 nucleotides: TGTGCCTGTGACCGGTACTGGGGGATACGCCGAGCCTGGGACACCCGACAGATGTTTTTC. It yields the protein CACDRYWGIRRAWDTRQMFF.

This clone was observed a few times. CDR3 DNA: TGTGCCTCCCCTAAATCCAAGGTGTACTGGGGGTTCGTGACAGCACAACTCTTCTTT. It is translated as CASPKSKVYWGFVTAQLFF. This chain links TRDV3 with TRDJ2; the match to TRDD3 covers 8 bases. CDR1 is TVYSNPD, CDR2 GDNSRS, per germline (reference sequence). The V gene end was trimmed by 4 bases and the J gene end by 3 bases; junction bases not matched to a gene: 22. This CDR3 is built from 19 residues.

The chain employs TRDV2 and TRDJ1, with 13 bases fitting TRDD3. Trimming took 2 bases from V and 11 from J; bases not matched to a gene: 19. CDR3 length: 18 residues. Germline CDR1 GEAIGNYY, CDR2 EKD. The CDR3 region has the DNA TGTGCCTGTGACATCTACTTTACTGGGGGATACGGAAGGAGCAAGCTCATCTTT. Encoded protein: CACDIYFTGGYGRSKLIF.

J is TRDJ3 and V is TRDV2; 8 positions agree with TRDD3. CDR1 is GEAIGNYY and CDR2 is EKD in the germline V gene. This CDR3 comprises 20 residues. Trimming took 4 bases from V and 0 from J; bases not matched to a gene: 13. The CDR3 DNA reads as TGTGCCTGTGATCCCCCTTTACTGGGGGTTAGCTCCTGGGACACCCGACAGATGTTTTTC. It yields the protein CACDPPLLGVSSWDTRQMFF.

This clone was counted between two and nine times. The chain employs TRDV3 and TRDJ1; 13 bases map to TRDD3. The CDR3 is 19 amino acids. Looked up from germline, CDR1 is TVYSNPD and CDR2 is GDNSRS (reference sequence). V dropped 3 bases and J dropped 0; count of bases not matched to a gene: 16. Here the CDR3 reads CAFSITGGYGGLYTDKLIF. CDR3 in DNA: TGTGCCTTCTCGATAACTGGGGGATACGGAGGGCTGTACACCGATAAACTCATCTTT.